A single sample gave rise to the 5 T cell receptor beta chains below, sequenced in a study of blood T cell repertoires in COVID-19. Using immunoSEQ multiplex PCR, the repertoire was profiled, and TCRdb retains in-frame clones only, with some absent. The sample lists 70,000 to 95,000 clones, approximately 80% occurring once. Specimen: peripheral blood. The receptors shown here come from a human donor in a cohort sampled during active COVID-19.

This clone was found once. The genes are TRBV6-2 or TRBV6-3 and TRBJ1-5; 11 bases line up with TRBD1. This CDR3 contains 16 residues. V lost 4 bases, J lost 1 base, and 3 bases stayed unmatched. The germline V gene has CDR1 MNHEY and CDR2 SVGEGT. In nucleotides, the CDR3 is TGTGCCAGCAGTTTCGGACAGGGGGCAAGCAATCAGCCCCAGCATTTT. This gives the protein CASSFGQGASNQPQHF.

This chain links TRBV28 with TRBJ1-5; D might be TRBD1 (5 bases). This CDR3 is 13 amino acids long. CDR1 and CDR2 from the germline V gene are MDHEN and SYDVKM. V was shortened by 10 bases and J by 0 bases, with 10 bases between the two germline ends. The CDR3 is CATIDSSNQPQHF. The CDR3 nucleotides read TGTGCCACTATAGACAGTAGCAATCAGCCCCAGCATTTT.

The CDR3 DNA is TGTGCCAGCAGCTTAGACCTCAGTAGGGGTTGGGACAGGGGCAGGTACGAGCAGTACTTC. Translated: CASSLDLSRGWDRGRYEQYF. This chain joins TRBV11-2 and TRBJ2-7, with 10 bases that match TRBD1. Germline V CDR1 and CDR2: SGHAT, FQNNGV. This CDR3 contains 20 residues. V lost 0 bases and J lost 4; bases outside the gene matches: 18.

This clone was counted a few times. V is TRBV5-1 and J is TRBJ1-1; 9 bases fit TRBD1. This CDR3 has 15 amino acids. Per the germline V gene, CDR1 is SGHRS and CDR2 is YFSETQ. Losses at the gene ends were 0 bases for V and 4 bases for J; bases not matched to a gene: 4. The CDR3 is CASSLGDRDSTEAFF. The CDR3 DNA reads as TGCGCCAGCAGCTTGGGGGACAGGGATAGCACTGAAGCTTTCTTT.

The chain has TRBV3-1 (or the pseudogene TRBV3-2) and TRBJ2-1, with D maybe TRBD1 (5 bases). Trimming cost V 3 bases and J 9 bases, with 12 bases left between them. Germline CDR1 is LGHDT and CDR2 is YNNKEL (reference sequence). There are 13 residues in the CDR3. The CDR3 nucleotides read TGTGCCAGCAGCCAGTTCACAGGAGCTGAGCAGTTCTTC. The encoded protein is CASSQFTGAEQFF.